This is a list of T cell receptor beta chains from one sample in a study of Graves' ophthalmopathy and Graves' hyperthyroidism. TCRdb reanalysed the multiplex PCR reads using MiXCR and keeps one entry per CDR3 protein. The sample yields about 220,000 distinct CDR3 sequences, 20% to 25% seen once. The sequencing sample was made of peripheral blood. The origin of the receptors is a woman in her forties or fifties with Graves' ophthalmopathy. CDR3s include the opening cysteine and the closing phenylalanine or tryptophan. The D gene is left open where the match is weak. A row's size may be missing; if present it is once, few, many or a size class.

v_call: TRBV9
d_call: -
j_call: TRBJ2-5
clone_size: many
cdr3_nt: TGTGCCAGCAGCCCCCGGGACTACCAAGAGACCCAGTACTTC
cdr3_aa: CASSPRDYQETQYF

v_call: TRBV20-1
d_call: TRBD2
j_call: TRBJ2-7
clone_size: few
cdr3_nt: TGCAGTGCTAACGCCGGGACTAGGATCTACGAGCAGTACTTC
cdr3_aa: CSANAGTRIYEQYF

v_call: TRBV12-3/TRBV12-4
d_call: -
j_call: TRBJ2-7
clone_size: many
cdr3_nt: TGTGCCAGCAGTTTAGCCTCAGCCTACGAGCAGTACTTC
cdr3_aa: CASSLASAYEQYF

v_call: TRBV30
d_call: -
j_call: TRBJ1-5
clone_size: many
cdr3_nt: TGTGCCTGGAGTGTACGAGAGGATCAGCCCCAGCATTTT
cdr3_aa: CAWSVREDQPQHF

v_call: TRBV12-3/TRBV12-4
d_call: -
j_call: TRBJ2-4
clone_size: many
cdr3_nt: TGTGCCAGCAGTCATACAGGTTTAGTTCAGTACTTC
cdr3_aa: CASSHTGLVQYF

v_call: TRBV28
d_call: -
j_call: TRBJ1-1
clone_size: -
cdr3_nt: TGTGCCAGCAGTTTTTCCGAATACACTGAAGCTTTCTTT
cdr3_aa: CASSFSEYTEAFF

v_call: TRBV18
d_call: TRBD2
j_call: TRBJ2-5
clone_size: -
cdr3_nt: TGTGCCAGCTCACCGCGGGAGTTTGAGACCCAGTACTTC
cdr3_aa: CASSPREFETQYF

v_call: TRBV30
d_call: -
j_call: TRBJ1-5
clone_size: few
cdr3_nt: TGTGCCTGGAGTGGTTCTAGCAATCAGCCCCAGCATTTT
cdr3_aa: CAWSGSSNQPQHF

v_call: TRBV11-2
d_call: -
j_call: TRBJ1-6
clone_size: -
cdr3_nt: TGTGCCAGCAGCTTAGGAGGTCGGACGCCCTATAATTCACCCCTCCACTTT
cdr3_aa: CASSLGGRTPYNSPLHF

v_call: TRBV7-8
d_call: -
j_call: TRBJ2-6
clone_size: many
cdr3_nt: TGTGCCAGCAGCCGAGAAGCTGACACCGGCTCTGGGGCCAACGTCCTGACTTTC
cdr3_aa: CASSREADTGSGANVLTF

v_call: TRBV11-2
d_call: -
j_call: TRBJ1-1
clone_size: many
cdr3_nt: TGTGCCAGCAGCTTTGGATTTGATGCGGGAGCTTTCTTT
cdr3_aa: CASSFGFDAGAFF

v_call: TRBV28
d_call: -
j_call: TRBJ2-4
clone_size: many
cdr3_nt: TGTGCCAGCAGTTTAGGATTAGCGGAATTAGCCAAAAACGTTCAGTACTTC
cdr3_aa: CASSLGLAELAKNVQYF

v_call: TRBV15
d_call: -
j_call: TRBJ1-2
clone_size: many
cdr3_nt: TGTGCCACCAGCAGAGATTTAGTATACAGCTATGGCTACACCTTC
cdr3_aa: CATSRDLVYSYGYTF

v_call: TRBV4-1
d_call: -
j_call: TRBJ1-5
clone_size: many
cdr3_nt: TGCGCCAGCAGCCCGGAGCAAGAACAGCCCCAGCATTTT
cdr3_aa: CASSPEQEQPQHF

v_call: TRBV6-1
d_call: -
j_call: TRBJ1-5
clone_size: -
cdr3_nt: TGTGCCAGCAGCAGCCGGGACCGAAATCAGCCCCAGCATTTT
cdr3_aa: CASSSRDRNQPQHF

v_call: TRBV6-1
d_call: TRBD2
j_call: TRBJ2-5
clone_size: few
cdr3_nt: TGTGCCAGCAGTGAGGCTAGCGGGAGAGTGGAGACCCAGTACTTC
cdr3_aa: CASSEASGRVETQYF

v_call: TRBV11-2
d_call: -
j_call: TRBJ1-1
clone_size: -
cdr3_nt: TGTGCCAGCAGCTTTCGCGGGGGCACGAACACTGAAGCTTTCTTT
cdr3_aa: CASSFRGGTNTEAFF

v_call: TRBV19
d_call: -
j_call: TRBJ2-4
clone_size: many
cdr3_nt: TGTGCCAGTAGTCGCCCGGCAGCGTCCAAAAACATTCAGTACTTC
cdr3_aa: CASSRPAASKNIQYF

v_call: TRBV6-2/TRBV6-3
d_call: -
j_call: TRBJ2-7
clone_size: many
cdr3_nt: TGTGCCAGCAGACTACTAGGGGTAAATTCCTACGAGCAGTACTTC
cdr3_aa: CASRLLGVNSYEQYF

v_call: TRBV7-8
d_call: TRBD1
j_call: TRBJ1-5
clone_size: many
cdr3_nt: TGTGCCAGCAGCCGCCGGGACAGGGATGAATCCCAGCATTTT
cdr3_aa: CASSRRDRDESQHF

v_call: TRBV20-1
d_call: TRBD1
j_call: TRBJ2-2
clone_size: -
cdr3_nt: TGCAGTGCCGGACACAGGGGGATGAACACCGGGGAGCTGTTTTTT
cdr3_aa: CSAGHRGMNTGELFF

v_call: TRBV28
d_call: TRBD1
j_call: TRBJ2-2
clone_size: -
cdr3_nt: TGTGCCAGCATAAAACAGGGGTGGTACGGGGAGCTGTTTTTT
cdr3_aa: CASIKQGWYGELFF

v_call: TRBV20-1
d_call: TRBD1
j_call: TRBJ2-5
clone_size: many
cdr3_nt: TGCAGTGCTAGAACAGGGGAGAGGGAGACCCAGTACTTC
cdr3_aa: CSARTGERETQYF

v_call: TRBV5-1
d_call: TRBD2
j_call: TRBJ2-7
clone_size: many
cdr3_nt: TGCGCCAGCAGCCCCGCGGGGGGAAGGGGCGAGCAGTACTTC
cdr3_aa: CASSPAGGRGEQYF

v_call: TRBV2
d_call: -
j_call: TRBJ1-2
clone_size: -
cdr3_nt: TGTGCCAGCGGCAGTATCAACTATGGCTACACCTTC
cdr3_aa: CASGSINYGYTF

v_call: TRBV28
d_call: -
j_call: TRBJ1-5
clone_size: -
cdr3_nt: TGTGCCAGCAGTTTAACTGACAGCCCCAATCAGCCCCAGCATTTT
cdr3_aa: CASSLTDSPNQPQHF

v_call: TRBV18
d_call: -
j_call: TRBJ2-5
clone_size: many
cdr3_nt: TGTGCCAGCTCACAGCTGCGACAAGAGACCCAGTACTTC
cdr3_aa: CASSQLRQETQYF